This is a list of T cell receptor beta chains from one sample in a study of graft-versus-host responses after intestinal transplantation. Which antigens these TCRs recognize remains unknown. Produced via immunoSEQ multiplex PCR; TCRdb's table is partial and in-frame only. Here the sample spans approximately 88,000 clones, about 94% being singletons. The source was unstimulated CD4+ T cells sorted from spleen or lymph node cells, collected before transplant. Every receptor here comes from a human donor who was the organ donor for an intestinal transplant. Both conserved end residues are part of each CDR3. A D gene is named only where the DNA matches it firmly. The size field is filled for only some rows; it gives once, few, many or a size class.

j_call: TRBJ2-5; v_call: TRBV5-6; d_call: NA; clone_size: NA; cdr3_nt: TGTGCCAGCAGCTTGGAACGGGCGCGTAAAGAGACCCAGTACTTC; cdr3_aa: CASSLERARKETQYF
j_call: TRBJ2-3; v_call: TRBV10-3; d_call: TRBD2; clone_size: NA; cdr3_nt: TGTGCCATCAGGCTGGGGGGGGTGACAGATACGCAGTATTTT; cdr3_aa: CAIRLGGVTDTQYF
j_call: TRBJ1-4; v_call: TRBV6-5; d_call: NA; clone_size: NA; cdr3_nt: TGTGCCAGCAGTCCCGGACAGTCGAATGAAAAACTGTTTTTT; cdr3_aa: CASSPGQSNEKLFF
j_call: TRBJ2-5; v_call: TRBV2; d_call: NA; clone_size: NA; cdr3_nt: TGTGCCAGCAGGCTTTATCGGGGGCGCGGGTACCAAGAGACCCAGTACTTC; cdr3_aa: CASRLYRGRGYQETQYF
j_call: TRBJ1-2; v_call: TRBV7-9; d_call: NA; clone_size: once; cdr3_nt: TGTGCCAGCAGCCTCGGTCCCGCTGGCTACACCTTC; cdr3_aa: CASSLGPAGYTF
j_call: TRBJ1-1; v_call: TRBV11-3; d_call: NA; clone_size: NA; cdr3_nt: TGTGCCAGCAGCTGGCGGGGGGTACGGGGTAAAGCTTTCTTT; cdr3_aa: CASSWRGVRGKAFF
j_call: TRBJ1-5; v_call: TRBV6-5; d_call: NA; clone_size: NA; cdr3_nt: TGTGCCAGCAGTCAGCAGGGTTATGGCAATCAGCCCCAGCATTTT; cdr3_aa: CASSQQGYGNQPQHF
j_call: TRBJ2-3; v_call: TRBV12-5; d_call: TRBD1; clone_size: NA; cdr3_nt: TGTGCTAGTGCCCCGGGACAGGGGGAAACCGGCACAGATACGCAGTATTTT; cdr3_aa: CASAPGQGETGTDTQYF
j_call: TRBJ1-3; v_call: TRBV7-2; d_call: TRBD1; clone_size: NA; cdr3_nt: TGTGCCAGCAGCTTAGCCGGGACAGCAGCTCGCACCATATATTTT; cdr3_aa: CASSLAGTAARTIYF
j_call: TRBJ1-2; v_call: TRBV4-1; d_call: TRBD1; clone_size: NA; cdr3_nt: TGCGCCAGCAGCCAAGATGGGACAGGCTATGGCTACACCTTC; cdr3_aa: CASSQDGTGYGYTF
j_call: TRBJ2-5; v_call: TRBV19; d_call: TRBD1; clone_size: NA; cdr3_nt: TGTGCCAGTAGTCCCCGCCCAGGGGGCCTACAAGAGACCCAGTACTTC; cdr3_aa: CASSPRPGGLQETQYF
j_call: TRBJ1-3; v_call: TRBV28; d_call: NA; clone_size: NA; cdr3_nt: TGTGCCAGCAACTTAGGCTCTGGAAACACCATATATTTT; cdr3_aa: CASNLGSGNTIYF
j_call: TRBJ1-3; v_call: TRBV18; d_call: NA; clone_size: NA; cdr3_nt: TGTGCCAGCTCACCATCTGGAACTGGAAACACCATATATTTT; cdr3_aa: CASSPSGTGNTIYF
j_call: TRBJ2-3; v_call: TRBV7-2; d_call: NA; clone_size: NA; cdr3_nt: TGTGCCAGCAGCTTAGCCGCCGGCGGCACAGATACGCAGTATTTT; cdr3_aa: CASSLAAGGTDTQYF
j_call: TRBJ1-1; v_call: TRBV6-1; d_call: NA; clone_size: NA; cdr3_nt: TGTGCCAGCTCCAGGGAACGGGGGGCCAGTGAAGCTTTCTTT; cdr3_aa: CASSRERGASEAFF
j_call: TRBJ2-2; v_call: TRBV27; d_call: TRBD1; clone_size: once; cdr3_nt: TGTGCCAGCAGTTTAGGAGGCGGACAGGGGCACACCGGGGAGCTGTTTTTT; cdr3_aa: CASSLGGGQGHTGELFF
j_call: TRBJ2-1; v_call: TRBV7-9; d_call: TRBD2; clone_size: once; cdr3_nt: TGTGCCAGCAGCTTACCGGGGGGGCATATAATCAGGTCGGGCAATGAGCAGTTCTTC; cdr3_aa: CASSLPGGHIIRSGNEQFF
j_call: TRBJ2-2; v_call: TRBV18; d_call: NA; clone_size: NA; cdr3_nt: TGTGCCAGCTCACCACGGCAGGGGATCACCGGGGAGCTGTTTTTT; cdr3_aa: CASSPRQGITGELFF
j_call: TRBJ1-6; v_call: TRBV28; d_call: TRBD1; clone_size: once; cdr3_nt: TGTGCCAGCAGTTCTCGGGACAGGGTCACCTATAATTCACCCCTCCACTTT; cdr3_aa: CASSSRDRVTYNSPLHF
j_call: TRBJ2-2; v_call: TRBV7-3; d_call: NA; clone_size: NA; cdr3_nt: TGTGCCAGCAGCTTACTAGACACCGGGGAGCTGTTTTTT; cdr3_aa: CASSLLDTGELFF
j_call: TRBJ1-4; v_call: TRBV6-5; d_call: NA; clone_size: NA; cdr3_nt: TGTGCCAGCAGTTACAATGAAAAACTGTTTTTT; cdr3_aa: CASSYNEKLFF
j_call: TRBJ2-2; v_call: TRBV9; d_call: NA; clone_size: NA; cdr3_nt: TGTGCCAGCAGCGTATCCGGTAACACCGGGGAGCTGTTTTTT; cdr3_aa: CASSVSGNTGELFF
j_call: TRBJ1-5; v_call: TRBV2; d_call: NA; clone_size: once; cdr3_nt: TGTGCCAGCAGTGAAATCAGGGTTAGGAACCAGCCCCAGCATTTT; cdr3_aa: CASSEIRVRNQPQHF
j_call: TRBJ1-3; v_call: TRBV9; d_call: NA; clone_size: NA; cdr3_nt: TGTGCCAGCAGCACCGAAGACCTCCCTGGAAACACCATATATTTT; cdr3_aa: CASSTEDLPGNTIYF
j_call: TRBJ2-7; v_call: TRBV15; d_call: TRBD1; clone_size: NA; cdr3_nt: TGTGCCACCAGCAGAGGGGTCCGGGACAGGATGGAGCAGTACTTC; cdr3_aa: CATSRGVRDRMEQYF
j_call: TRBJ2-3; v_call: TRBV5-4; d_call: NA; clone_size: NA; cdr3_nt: TGTGCCAGCAGCTTGGTCGCAGATACGCAGTATTTT; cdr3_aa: CASSLVADTQYF
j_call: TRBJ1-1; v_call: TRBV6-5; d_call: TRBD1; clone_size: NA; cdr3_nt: TGTGCCAGCACACCCAACCCAGGGGGTAGTGAAGCTTTCTTT; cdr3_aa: CASTPNPGGSEAFF
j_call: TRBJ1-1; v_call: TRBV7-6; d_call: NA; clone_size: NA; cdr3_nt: TGTGCCAGCAGCTTACGGGTGGCAAGTGAAGCTTTCTTT; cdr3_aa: CASSLRVASEAFF
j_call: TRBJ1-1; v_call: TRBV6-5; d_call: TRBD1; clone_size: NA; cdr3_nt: TGTGCCAGCAGTCGGACAGGGCTCACTGAAGCTTTCTTT; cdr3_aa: CASSRTGLTEAFF
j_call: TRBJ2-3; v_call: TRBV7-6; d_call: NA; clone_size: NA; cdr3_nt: TGTGCCAGCAGCTTCCTTAAATCTGACTTCGGGGCAGATACGCAGTATTTT; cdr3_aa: CASSFLKSDFGADTQYF
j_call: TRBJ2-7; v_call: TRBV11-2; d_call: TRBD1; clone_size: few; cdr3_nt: TGTGCAAGTCGCTTAGACAGGGGGCCCTACGAGCAGTACTTC; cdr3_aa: CASRLDRGPYEQYF
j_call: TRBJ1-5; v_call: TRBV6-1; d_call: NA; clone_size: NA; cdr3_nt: TGTGCCAGCAGGAAAGGGGGGGAAGGACAGCCCCAGCATTTT; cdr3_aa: CASRKGGEGQPQHF
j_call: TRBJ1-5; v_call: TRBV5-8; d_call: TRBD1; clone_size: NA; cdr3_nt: TGTGCCAGCAGCTCACAGGGGTTTGTTCAGCCCCAGCATTTT; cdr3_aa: CASSSQGFVQPQHF
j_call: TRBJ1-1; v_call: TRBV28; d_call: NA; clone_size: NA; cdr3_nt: TGTGCCAGCAACCTGAACACTGAAGCTTTCTTT; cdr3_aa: CASNLNTEAFF
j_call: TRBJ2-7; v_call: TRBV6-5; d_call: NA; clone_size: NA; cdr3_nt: TGTGCCAGCAGCTACGGGCGGAACTCCTACGAGCAGTACTTC; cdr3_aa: CASSYGRNSYEQYF
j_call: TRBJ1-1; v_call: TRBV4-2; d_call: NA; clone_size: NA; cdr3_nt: TGTGCCAGCAGCCAAGAATTAAACCGGGAAGCTTTCTTT; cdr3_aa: CASSQELNREAFF
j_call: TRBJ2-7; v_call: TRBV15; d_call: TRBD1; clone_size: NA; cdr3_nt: TGTGCCACCAGCAGATCGGGACAGGGGGCGAACCCCTACGAGCAGTACTTC; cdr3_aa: CATSRSGQGANPYEQYF
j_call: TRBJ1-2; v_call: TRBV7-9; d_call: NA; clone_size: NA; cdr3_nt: TGTGCCAGCAGCTTAGATTTGAGTGTCAAACCGCCTGGCTACACCTTC; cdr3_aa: CASSLDLSVKPPGYTF
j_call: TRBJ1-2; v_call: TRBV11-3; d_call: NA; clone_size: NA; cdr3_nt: TGTGCCAGCAGCTTAGAACCTGCCTTTGGCTACACCTTC; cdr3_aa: CASSLEPAFGYTF
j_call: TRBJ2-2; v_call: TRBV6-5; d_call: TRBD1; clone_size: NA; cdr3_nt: TGTGCCAGCAGTTACGCAATTGGACAGGTACCCGGGGAGCTGTTTTTT; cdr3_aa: CASSYAIGQVPGELFF